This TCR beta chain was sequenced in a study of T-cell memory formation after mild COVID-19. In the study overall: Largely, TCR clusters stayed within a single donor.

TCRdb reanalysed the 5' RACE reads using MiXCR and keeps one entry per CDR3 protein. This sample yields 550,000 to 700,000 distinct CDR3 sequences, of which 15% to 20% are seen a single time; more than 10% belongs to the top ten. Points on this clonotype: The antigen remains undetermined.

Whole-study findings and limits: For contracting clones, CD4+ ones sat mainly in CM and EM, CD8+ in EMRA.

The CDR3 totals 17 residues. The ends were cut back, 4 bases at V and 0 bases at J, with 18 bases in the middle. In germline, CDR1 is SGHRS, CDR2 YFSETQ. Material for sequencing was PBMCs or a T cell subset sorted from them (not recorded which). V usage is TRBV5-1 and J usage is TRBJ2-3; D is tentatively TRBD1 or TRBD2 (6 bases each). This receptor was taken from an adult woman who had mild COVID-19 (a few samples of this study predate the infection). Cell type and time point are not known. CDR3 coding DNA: TGCGCCAGCAGCCTGGGGTGGGGGGCAGGAAGCACAGATACGCAGTATTTT. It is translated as CASSLGWGAGSTDTQYF.